The 7 T cell receptor beta chains listed next were all sequenced from one sample in a study of T cells after yellow fever vaccination (dated by TCRdb to about 2019). The sample's treatment or condition, from its label and the paper: live attenuated yellow fever vaccine strain. The library was prepared using 5' RACE. These reads were obtained on an Illumina HiSeq 2500. TCRdb trimmed the raw reads at Q25, called clones with MiXCR and kept productive beta chains. When rows share a CDR3 protein, they turn into one entry using the most common DNA and genes. The sample table holds about 60,000 distinct CDR3 sequences, of which about 6.6% were seen once. Around 44% of the sample goes to the ten largest clones. Source: CD8+ T cells sorted from PBMCs, taken on the day of the first yellow fever vaccination. The receptors here all came from a man aged 18 to 35 who received the YFV17D yellow fever vaccine.

J is TRBJ2-1 and V is TRBV5-4; D may be TRBD2 (5 bases). The germline V gene has CDR1 SGHNT and CDR2 YYREEE (reference sequence). CDR3 length: 12 residues. V lost 9 bases, J lost 4 bases, and 11 bases lay in between. The CDR3: CAIGSGYNEQFF. The DNA for the CDR3 is TGTGCCATTGGGAGCGGATACAATGAGCAGTTCTTC.

This clonotype came up a few times. The chain is built from TRBV9 and TRBJ2-1; 12 nucleotides match TRBD1. This CDR3 region has 15 residues. V trimming: 4 bases; J trimming: 9 bases; junction bases outside the gene matches: 8. Germline CDR1 and CDR2: SGDLS and YYNGEE. This CDR3 is CASSKPGTGGSEQFF. Here the CDR3 DNA reads TGTGCCAGCAGCAAGCCCGGGACAGGGGGCAGTGAGCAGTTCTTC.

This clonotype appeared a few times. The V call is TRBV4-1, the J call TRBJ1-6; 8 nucleotides align to TRBD1. The V and J ends lost 4 bases and 7 bases, in that order; junction bases with no gene match: 9. Germline CDR1 and CDR2: MGHRA and YSYEKL. This CDR3 spans 16 amino acids. CDR3 sequence: CASSLRQGFENSPLHF. In DNA form, the CDR3 reads TGCGCCAGCAGCCTTAGACAGGGGTTCGAGAATTCACCCCTCCACTTT.

This clonotype has just a few counts. J is TRBJ2-3 and V is TRBV7-6, with no clear D. The V gene's germline CDR1 is SGHVS and CDR2 FNYEAQ. Trimming took 1 base from V and 0 from J, leaving 11 bases between them. The CDR3 spans 16 residues. The CDR3 spells CASSLEVTTSTDTQYF. The CDR3 bases are TGTGCCAGCAGCTTAGAAGTAACCACTAGCACAGATACGCAGTATTTT. Full variable domain (missing parts from reference TRBV7-6 and TRBJ2-3): GAGVSQSPRYKVTKRGQDVALRCDPISGHVSLYWYRQALGQGPEFLTYFNYEAQQDKSGLPNDRFSAERPEGSISTLTIQRTEQRDSAMYRCASSLEVTTSTDTQYFGPGTRLTVL.

This clonotype turned up a few times. This chain joins TRBV5-1 and TRBJ1-6, with D uncertain. Germline V gene data show CDR1 as SGHRS and CDR2 as YFSETQ. Trimming pared 1 base from V and 5 bases from J, leaving 16 bases between. The CDR3 has 17 residues. In DNA form, the CDR3 reads TGCGCCAGCAGCTTGAGCCTGCGTGATCAGGATAATTCACCCCTCCACTTT. Translated: CASSLSLRDQDNSPLHF.

Comments on this clonotype: One end of the junction varies from germline; a read error may be responsible. This rearrangement joins TRBV7-6 to TRBJ2-3; D not certain. The CDR3 is made up of 13 amino acids. Germline V gene data show CDR1 as SGHVS and CDR2 as FNYEAQ. This chain's CDR3 is CASSFESSDTQYF. The CDR3 nucleotides are TGTGCCAGCAGCTTCGAAAGCTCAGACACGCAGTATTTT.

This clonotype was counted ten times or more. This sequence joins TRBV3-1 and TRBJ2-7; tentatively, D is TRBD2 (6 bases). V gave up 5 bases and J gave up 1 base, with 12 bases separating them. Looked up from germline, CDR1 is LGHDT and CDR2 is YNNKEL (reference sequence). CDR3 length: 14 amino acids. For the CDR3, the DNA is TGTGCCAGCAGCTCTGGGGCGGGGTCCTACGAGCAGTACTTC. Its translation is CASSSGAGSYEQYF.